This paragraph covers one TCR beta chain sequence. Its cognate antigen is unknown. CDR1 is ENHRY and CDR2 is SYGVKD in the germline V gene. V lost 5 bases and J lost 0, with 14 bases in between. This CDR3 comprises 16 residues. This sample was taken from a study of identical twins. Study outcomes and limitations: Compared with unrelated sharing, twin-shared out-of-frame alpha sequences had more low-probability sequences. The abundant beta clonotypes from cord blood had fewer insertions, and memory repertoires had none of this.

TCRdb independently ran MiXCR on the 5' RACE reads; one entry per CDR3 protein. The data hold about 470,000 distinct CDR3 sequences, with roughly 24% observed a single time. The same sample was also used in a study of T cells expressing NK-cell markers. That investigation notes: Within the sequenced cohort of eight donors, seven exhibited HCMV seropositivity and one was seronegative. In several experiments, sorting was confined to alpha-beta TCR T cells through use of an anti-gamma-delta TCR antibody.

This clonotype was obtained from a young woman in good health. Input material: CD4+ T cells sorted from blood. This sequence joins TRBV10-3 and TRBJ2-1; D is unresolved. DNA for the CDR3: TGTGCCATCAGTCCACTGGCACTTAGCTCCTACAATGAGCAGTTCTTC. The encoded protein is CAISPLALSSYNEQFF.